Listed below are T cell receptor beta chains from one sample, sequenced in a study of T cell responses to AZD1222 COVID-19 vaccine. The data were produced by immunoSEQ multiplex PCR, yet TCRdb's version contains in-frame clones alone and is incomplete. Altogether 70,000 to 95,000 clones are present, roughly 89% being singletons, with the ten largest covering about 3%. The specimen comprised peripheral blood, sampled on day 0 of MenACWY control vaccination. The receptors stem from an adult in good health. CDR3s leave out the opening cysteine and the closing phenylalanine or tryptophan.

>TRBJ2-3|TRBV4-1
ASSQEGTDTQY
>TRBJ1-2|TRBV28
ASSRPGTGVESSNYGYT
>TRBJ2-1|TRBV11-2
ASSLVRGGSSYNEQF
>TRBJ1-2|TRBV12-3/TRBV12-4
ASSSLNYGYT
>TRBJ2-2|TRBV6-6
ASSPGLGAGGLNGELF
>TRBJ2-1|TRBV15
ATSISYNEQF
>TRBJ2-1|TRBV6-1
ASSAHRPGTNGRDEQF
>TRBJ1-1|TRBV4-1
ASSQDTGRDEAF
>TRBJ1-1|TRBV6-5
ASSYSRGGGTEAF
>TRBJ2-7|TRBV7-2
ASRRNGQGSYEQY
>TRBJ2-3|TRBV18
ASSPRASGGAGTDTQY
>TRBJ2-5|TRBV4-2
ASSQDVRETQY
>TRBJ1-6|TRBV28
ASGRQGDSPLH
>TRBJ1-3|TRBV4-3
ASSQGGQHFSGNTIY
>TRBJ1-3|TRBV24-1
ATSDLYREAGNTIY
>TRBJ2-2|TRBV9
ASSVGQGATGELF
>TRBJ1-5|TRBV19
ASSLEEARNQPQH
>TRBJ1-2|TRBV7-6
ASSLALYYGYT
>TRBJ2-7|TRBV3-1/TRBV3-2
ASSQDISPNYEQY
>TRBJ2-7|TRBV11-3
ASSLSGYEQY